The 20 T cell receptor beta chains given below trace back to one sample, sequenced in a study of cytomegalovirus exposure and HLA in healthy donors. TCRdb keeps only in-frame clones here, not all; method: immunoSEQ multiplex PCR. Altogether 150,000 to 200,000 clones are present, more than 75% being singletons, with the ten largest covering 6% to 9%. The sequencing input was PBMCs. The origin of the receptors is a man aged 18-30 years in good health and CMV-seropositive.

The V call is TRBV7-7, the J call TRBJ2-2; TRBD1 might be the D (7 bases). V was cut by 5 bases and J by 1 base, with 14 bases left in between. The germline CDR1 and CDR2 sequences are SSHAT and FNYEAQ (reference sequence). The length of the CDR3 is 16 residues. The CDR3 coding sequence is TGTGCCAGCAGCCCAAGACAGGGACTGAACACCGGGGAGCTGTTTTTT. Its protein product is CASSPRQGLNTGELFF.

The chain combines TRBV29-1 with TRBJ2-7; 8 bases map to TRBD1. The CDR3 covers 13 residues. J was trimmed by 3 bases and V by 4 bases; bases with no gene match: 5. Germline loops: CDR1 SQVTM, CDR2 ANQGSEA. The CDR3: CSVGQGSGYEQYF. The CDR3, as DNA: TGCAGCGTTGGACAGGGGAGCGGCTACGAGCAGTACTTC.

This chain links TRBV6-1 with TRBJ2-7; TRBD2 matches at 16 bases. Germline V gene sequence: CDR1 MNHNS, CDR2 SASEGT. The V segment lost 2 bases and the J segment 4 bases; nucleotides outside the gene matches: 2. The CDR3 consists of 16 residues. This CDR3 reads CASSEQGLAGGYEQYF. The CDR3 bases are TGTGCCAGCAGTGAACAGGGACTAGCGGGAGGGTACGAGCAGTACTTC.

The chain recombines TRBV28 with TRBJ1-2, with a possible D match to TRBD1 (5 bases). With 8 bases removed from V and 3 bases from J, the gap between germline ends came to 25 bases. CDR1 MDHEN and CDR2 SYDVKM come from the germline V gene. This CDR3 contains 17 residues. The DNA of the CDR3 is TGTGCCAGCCTAACCAAGGGTTTTACGGGGGATCACTATGGCTACACCTTC. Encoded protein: CASLTKGFTGDHYGYTF.

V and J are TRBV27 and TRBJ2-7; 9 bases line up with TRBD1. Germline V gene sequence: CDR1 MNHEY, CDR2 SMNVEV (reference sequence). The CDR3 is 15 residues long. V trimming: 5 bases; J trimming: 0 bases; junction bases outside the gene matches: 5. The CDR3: CASSLRTGVSYEQYF. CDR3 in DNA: TGTGCCAGCAGTCTAAGGACAGGGGTCTCCTACGAGCAGTACTTC.

CDR3 region: CASGDLGGSVLNEQFF. Written as DNA, the CDR3 is TGTGCCAGCGGGGACTTGGGCGGGAGTGTTCTCAATGAGCAGTTCTTC. The rearrangement joins TRBV5-4 to TRBJ2-1, with 7 nucleotides matching TRBD2. The V gene end was trimmed by 7 bases and the J gene end by 6 bases; junction bases not matched to a gene: 16. This CDR3 has 16 residues. CDR1 and CDR2 (germline): SGHNT, YYREEE (reference sequence).

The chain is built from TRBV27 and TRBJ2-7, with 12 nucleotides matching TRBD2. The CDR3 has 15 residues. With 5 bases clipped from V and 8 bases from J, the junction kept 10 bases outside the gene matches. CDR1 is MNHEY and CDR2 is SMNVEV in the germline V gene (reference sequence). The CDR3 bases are TGTGCCAGCAGTCTAGCGGGAGGGACCCCTACGAAGCAGTACTTC. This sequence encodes CASSLAGGTPTKQYF.

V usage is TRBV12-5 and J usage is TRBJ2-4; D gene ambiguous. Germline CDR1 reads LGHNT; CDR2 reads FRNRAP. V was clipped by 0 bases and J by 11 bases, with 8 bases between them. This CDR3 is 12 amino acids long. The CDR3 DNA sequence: TGTGCTAGTGGTTTGGTATCAGGTCTTCAGTACTTC. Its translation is CASGLVSGLQYF.

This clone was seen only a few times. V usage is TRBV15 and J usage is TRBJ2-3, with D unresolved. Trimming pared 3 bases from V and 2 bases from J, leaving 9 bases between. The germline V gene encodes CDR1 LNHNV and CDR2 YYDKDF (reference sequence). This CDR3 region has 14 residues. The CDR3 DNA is TGTGCCACCAGCAGCCTGTTAATCACAGATACGCAGTATTTT. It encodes CATSSLLITDTQYF.

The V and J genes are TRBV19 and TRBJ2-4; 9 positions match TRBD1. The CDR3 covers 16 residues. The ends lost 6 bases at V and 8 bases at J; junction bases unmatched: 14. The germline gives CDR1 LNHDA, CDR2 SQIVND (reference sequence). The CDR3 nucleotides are TGTGCCAGTAGAGGGGGACTCGGGACAGGGACCCACATTCAGTACTTC. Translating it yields CASRGGLGTGTHIQYF.

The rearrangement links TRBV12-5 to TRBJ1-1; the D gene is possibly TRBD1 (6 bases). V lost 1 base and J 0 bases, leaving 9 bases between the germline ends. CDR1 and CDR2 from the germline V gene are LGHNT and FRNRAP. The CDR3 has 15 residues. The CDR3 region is CASGLAGQMNTEAFF. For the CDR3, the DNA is TGTGCTAGTGGTTTGGCAGGACAGATGAACACTGAAGCTTTCTTT. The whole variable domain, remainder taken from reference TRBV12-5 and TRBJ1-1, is DARVTQTPRHKVTEMGQEVTMRCQPILGHNTVFWYRQTMMQGLELLAYFRNRAPLDDSGMPKDRFSAEMPDATLATLKIQPSEPRDSAVYFCASGLAGQMNTEAFFGQGTRLTVV.

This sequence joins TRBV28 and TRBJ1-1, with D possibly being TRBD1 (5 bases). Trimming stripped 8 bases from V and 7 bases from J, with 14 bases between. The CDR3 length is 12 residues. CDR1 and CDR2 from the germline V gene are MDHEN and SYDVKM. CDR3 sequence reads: CASGGGRGEAFF. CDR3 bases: TGTGCCAGCGGGGGGGGGAGAGGTGAAGCTTTCTTT.

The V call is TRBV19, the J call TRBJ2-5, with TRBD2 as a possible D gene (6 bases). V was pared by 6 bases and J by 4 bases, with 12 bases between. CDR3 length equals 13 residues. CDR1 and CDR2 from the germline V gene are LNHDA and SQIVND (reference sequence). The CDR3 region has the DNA TGTGCCAGTAGCGGAGGGTCGGGAGAGACCCAGTACTTC. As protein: CASSGGSGETQYF.

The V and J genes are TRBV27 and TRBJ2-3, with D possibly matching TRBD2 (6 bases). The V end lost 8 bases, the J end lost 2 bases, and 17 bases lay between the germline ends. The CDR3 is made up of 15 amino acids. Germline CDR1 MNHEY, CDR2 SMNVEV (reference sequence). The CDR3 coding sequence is TGTGCCAGCGAAGCCGTGGGAGGCCCCACAGATACGCAGTATTTT. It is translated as CASEAVGGPTDTQYF.

CDR3 protein: CASSGRGQGYYEQYF. CDR3 coding DNA: TGTGCCAGCAGCGGGAGGGGACAGGGCTACTACGAGCAGTACTTC. V is TRBV7-8 and J is TRBJ2-7, with 9 bases identical to TRBD1. Germline V lookup: CDR1 SGHVS, CDR2 FQNEAQ. CDR3 size: 15 residues. V lost 5 bases and J lost 3; bases outside the gene matches: 8.

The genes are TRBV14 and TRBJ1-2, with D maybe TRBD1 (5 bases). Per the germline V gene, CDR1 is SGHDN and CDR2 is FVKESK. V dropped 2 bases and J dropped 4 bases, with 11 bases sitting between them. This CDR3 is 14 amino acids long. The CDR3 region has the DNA TGTGCCAGCAGCCAAACCCAGGGTCGCTATGGCTACACCTTC. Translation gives CASSQTQGRYGYTF.

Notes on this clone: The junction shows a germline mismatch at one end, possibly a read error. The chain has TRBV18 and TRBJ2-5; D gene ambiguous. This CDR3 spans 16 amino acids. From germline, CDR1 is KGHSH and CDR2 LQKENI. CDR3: CASSALQIRAQEAQYF. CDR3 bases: TGTGCCAGCTCCGCCCTCCAGATCCGCGCACAAGAGGCCCAGTACTTC.

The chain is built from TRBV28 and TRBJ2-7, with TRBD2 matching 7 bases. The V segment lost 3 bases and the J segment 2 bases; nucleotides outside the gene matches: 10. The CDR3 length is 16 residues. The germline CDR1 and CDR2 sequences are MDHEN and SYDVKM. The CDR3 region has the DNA TGTGCCAGCAGTTTTTTTAGCGGTCGGGGGGCCTACGAGCAGTACTTC. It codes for CASSFFSGRGAYEQYF.

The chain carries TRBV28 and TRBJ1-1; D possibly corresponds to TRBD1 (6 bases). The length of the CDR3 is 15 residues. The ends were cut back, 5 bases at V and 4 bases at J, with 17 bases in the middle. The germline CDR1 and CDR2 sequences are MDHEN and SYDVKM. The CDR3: CASSLFSGGVTEAFF. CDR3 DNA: TGTGCCAGCAGTCTCTTCTCGGGGGGCGTCACTGAAGCTTTCTTT.

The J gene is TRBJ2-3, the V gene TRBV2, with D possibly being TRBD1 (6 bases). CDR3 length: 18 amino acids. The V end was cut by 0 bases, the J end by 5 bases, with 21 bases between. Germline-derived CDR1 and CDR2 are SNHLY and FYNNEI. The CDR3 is CASSEAQGTPLREDTQYF. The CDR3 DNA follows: TGTGCCAGCAGTGAAGCGCAGGGGACACCCCTTCGTGAAGATACGCAGTATTTT.